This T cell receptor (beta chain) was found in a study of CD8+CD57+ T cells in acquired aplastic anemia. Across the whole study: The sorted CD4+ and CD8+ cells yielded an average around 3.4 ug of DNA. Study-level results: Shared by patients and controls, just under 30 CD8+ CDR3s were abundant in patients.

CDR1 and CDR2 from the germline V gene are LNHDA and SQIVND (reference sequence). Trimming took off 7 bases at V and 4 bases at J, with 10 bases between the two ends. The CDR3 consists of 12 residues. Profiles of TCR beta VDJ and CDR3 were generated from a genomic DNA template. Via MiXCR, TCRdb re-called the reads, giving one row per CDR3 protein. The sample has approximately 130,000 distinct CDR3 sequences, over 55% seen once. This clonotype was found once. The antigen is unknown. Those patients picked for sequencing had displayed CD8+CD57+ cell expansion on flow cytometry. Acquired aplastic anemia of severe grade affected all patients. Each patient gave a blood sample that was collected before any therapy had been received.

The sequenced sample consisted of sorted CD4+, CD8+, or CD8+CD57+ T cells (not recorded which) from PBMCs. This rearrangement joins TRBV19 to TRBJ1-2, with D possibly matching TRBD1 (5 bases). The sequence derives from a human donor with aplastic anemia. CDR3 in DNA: TGTGCCAGTAACACAGGACTCTATGGCTACACCTTC. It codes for CASNTGLYGYTF.